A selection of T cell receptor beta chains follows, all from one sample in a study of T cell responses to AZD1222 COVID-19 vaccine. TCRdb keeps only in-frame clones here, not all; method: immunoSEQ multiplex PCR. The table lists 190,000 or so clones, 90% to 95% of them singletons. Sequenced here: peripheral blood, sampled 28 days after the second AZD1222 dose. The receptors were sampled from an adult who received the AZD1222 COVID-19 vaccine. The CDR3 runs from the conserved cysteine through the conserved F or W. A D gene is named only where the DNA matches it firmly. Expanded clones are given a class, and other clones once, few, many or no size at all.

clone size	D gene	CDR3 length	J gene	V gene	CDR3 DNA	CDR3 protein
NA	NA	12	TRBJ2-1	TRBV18	TGTGCCAGCTCACCCACTAGCAATGAGCAGTTCTTC	CASSPTSNEQFF
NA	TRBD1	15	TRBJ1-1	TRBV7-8	TGTGCCAGCAGCCGACAGGGACAGGCGAACACTGAAGCTTTCTTT	CASSRQGQANTEAFF
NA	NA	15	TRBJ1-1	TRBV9	TGTGCCAGCAGCGTTGACAGCACCGGGAGCACTGAAGCTTTCTTT	CASSVDSTGSTEAFF
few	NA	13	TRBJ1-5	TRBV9	TGTGCCAGCAGCGTAGGCCCTAATCAGCCCCAGCATTTT	CASSVGPNQPQHF
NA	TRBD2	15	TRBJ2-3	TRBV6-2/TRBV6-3	TGTGCCAGCAGTTACTTCCGGGACTACACAGATACGCAGTATTTT	CASSYFRDYTDTQYF
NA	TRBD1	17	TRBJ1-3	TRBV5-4	TGTGCCAGCAGTTCCTCCCCTGGGACAGAATCTGGAAACACCATATATTTT	CASSSSPGTESGNTIYF
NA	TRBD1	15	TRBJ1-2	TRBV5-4	TGTGCCAGCAGCCCGGGGACAGGGGGCGGAGTTGGCTACACCTTC	CASSPGTGGGVGYTF
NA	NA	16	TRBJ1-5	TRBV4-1	TGCGCCAGCAGCCAAGGCACGGACAGTATAAATCAGCCCCAGCATTTT	CASSQGTDSINQPQHF
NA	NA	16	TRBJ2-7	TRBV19	TGTGCCAGTAGTATAGATCTAAGAGCCCCAGCCTACGAGCAGTACTTC	CASSIDLRAPAYEQYF
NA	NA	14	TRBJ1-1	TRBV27	TGTGCCAGCAGCAGCAGGGAGGTGGACACTGAAGCTTTCTTT	CASSSREVDTEAFF
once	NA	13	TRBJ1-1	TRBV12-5	TGTGCTAGTGGTTATGACCTATCCTCTGAAGCTTTCTTT	CASGYDLSSEAFF
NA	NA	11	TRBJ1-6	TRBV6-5	TGTGCCAGCAGGGACGGCTTTTCCCTCCACTTT	CASRDGFSLHF
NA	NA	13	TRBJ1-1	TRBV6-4	TGTGCCAGCAGTGACGGACCCAGAGGTGAAGCTTTCTTT	CASSDGPRGEAFF
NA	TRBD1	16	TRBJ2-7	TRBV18	TGTGCCAGCTCACCACCGTCAGCAGGGGGAGTCTACGAGCAGTACTTC	CASSPPSAGGVYEQYF
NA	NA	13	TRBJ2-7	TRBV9	TGTGCCAGCTCAGGAGCGGATCCGTACGAGCAGTACTTC	CASSGADPYEQYF
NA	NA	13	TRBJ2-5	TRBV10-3	TGTGCCTCTGTGGCCGTGGGCTCAGAGACCCAGTACTTC	CASVAVGSETQYF